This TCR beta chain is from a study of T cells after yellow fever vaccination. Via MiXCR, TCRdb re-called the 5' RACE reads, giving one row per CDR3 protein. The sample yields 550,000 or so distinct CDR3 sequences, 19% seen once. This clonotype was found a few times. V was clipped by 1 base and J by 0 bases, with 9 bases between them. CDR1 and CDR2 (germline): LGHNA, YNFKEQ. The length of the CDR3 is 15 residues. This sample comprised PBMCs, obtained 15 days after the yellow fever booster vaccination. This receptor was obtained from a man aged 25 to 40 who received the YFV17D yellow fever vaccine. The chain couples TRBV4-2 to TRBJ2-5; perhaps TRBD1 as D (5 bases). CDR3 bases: TGTGCCAGCAGCCAAGTCGCAGGGAACCAAGAGACCCAGTACTTC. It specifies CASSQVAGNQETQYF.